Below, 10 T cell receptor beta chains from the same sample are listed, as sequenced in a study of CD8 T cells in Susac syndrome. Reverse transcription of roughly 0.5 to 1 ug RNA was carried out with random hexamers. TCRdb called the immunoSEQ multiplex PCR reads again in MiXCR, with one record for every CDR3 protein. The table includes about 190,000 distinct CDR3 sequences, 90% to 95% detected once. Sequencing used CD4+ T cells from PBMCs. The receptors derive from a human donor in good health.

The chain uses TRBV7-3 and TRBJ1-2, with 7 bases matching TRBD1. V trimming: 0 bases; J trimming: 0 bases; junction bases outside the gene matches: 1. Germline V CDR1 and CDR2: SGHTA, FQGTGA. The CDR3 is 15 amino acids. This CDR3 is CASSLTGQPNYGYTF. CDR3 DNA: TGTGCCAGCAGCTTAACGGGACAGCCTAACTATGGCTACACCTTC.

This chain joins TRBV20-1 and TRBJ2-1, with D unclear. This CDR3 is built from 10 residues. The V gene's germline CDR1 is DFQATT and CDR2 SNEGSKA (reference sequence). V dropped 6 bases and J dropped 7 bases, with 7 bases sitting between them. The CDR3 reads CSAPPNEQFF. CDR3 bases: TGCAGTGCCCCTCCGAATGAGCAGTTCTTC.

As DNA, the CDR3 is TGTGCCAGCAGCTTAGAGGCAGGGTCCGGGGAGCTGTTTTTT. Translating gives CASSLEAGSGELFF. This chain uses TRBV11-1 with TRBJ2-2; possible D gene TRBD1, 5 bases. CDR3 length: 14 residues. V was cut by 1 base and J by 6 bases, with 9 bases left in between. Germline V lookup: CDR1 SGHAT, CDR2 FQDESV (reference sequence).

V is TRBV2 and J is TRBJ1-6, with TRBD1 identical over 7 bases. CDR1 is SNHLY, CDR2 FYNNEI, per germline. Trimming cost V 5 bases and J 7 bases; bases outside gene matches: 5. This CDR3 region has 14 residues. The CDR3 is CASSTGTVNSPLHF. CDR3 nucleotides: TGTGCCAGCAGTACCGGGACAGTAAATTCACCCCTCCACTTT.

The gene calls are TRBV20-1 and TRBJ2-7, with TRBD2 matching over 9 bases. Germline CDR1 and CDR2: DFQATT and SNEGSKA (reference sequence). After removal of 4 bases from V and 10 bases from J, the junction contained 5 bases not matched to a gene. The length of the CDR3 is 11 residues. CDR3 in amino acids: CSATSGAAQYF. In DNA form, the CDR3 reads TGCAGTGCTACTAGCGGGGCTGCTCAGTACTTC.

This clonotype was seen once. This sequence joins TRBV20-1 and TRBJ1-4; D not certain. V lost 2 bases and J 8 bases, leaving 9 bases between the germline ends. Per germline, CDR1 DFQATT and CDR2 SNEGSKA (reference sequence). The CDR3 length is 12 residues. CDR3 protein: CSARPDSEKLFF. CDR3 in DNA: TGCAGTGCTAGACCGGATTCGGAAAAACTGTTTTTT.

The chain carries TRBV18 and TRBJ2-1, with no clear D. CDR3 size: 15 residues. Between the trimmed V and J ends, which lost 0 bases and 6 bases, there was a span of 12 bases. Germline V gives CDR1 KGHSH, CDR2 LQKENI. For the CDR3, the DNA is TGTGCCAGCTCACCACCGTGGGGTCTCCCCAATGAGCAGTTCTTC. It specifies CASSPPWGLPNEQFF.

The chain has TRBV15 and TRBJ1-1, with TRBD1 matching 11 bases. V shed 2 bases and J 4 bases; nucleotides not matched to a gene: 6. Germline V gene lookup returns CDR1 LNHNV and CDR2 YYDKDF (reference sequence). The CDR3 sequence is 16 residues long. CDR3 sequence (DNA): TGTGCCACCAGCAGATCTTCCGGGACAGGGGGCACTGAAGCTTTCTTT. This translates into CATSRSSGTGGTEAFF.

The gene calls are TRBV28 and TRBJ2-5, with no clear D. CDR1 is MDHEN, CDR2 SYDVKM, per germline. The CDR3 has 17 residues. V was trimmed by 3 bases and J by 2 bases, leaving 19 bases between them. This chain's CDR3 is CASSFVTQAGRQETQYF. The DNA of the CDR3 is TGTGCCAGCAGTTTCGTAACCCAGGCCGGCCGGCAAGAGACCCAGTACTTC.

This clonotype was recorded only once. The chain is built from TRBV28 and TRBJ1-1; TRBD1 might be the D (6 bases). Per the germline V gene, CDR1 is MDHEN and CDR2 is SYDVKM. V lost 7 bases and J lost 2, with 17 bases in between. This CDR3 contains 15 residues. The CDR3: CASTITGTLNTEAFF. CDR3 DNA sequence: TGTGCCAGCACAATAACCGGGACACTCAACACTGAAGCTTTCTTT. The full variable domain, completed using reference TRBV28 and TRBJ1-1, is DVKVTQSSRYLVKRTGEKVFLECVQDMDHENMFWYRQDPGLGLRLIYFSYDVKMKEKGDIPEGYSVSREKKERFSLILESASTNQTSMYLCASTITGTLNTEAFFGQGTRLTVV.